Described below is a single T cell receptor (beta chain) sequence and its context. Antigen specificity is unknown. The sample belongs to a study of chemoradiotherapy in HPV16-positive cancers. Regarding the study as a whole: In HPV16-positive patients, HPV-responsive T-cell expansion tracked better recurrence-free survival. Non-HPV-specific T cells did not expand in tumors during treatment, whereas candidate HPV-specific clones and E7-related motifs did.

Trimming shortened V by 6 bases and J by 8 bases, and 19 bases separated the two germline ends. The CDR3 has 14 residues. The germline V gene encodes CDR1 MNHNS and CDR2 SASEGT. The repertoire was sequenced with immunoSEQ multiplex PCR; TCRdb's copy has only in-frame clones and lacks some. The table includes about 8,600 clones, about 79% detected once. The chain combines TRBV6-1 with TRBJ1-2, with D possibly TRBD1 on 6 matching bases. This TCR was sampled from a human donor with HPV-associated anogenital cancer. The material was obtained from a patient who underwent chemoradiotherapy. Here the CDR3 DNA reads TGTGCCAGCAGGAAACAGGGAGGGCGTCCGGGCTACACCTTC. The encoded protein is CASRKQGGRPGYTF.